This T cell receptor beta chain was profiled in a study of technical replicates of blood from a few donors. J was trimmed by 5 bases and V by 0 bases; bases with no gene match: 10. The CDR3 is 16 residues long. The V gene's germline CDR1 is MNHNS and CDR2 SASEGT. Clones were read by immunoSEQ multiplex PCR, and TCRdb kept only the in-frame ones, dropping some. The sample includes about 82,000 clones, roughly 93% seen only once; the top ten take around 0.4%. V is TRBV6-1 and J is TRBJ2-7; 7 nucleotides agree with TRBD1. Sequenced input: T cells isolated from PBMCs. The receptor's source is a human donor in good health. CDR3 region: CASSEARKTGFHEQYF. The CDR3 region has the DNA TGTGCCAGCAGTGAAGCGCGTAAGACAGGGTTCCACGAGCAGTACTTC.